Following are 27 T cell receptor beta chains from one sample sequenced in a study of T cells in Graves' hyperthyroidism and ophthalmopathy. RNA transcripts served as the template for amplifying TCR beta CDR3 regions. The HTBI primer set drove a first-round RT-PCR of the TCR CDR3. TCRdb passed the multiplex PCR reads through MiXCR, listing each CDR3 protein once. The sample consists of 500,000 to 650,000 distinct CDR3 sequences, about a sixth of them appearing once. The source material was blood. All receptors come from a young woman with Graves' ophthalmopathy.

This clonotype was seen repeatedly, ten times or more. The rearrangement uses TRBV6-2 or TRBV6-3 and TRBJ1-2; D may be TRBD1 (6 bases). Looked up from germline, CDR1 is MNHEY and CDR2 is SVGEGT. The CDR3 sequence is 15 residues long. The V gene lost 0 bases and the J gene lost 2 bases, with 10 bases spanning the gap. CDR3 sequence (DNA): TGTGCCAGCAGTTACTCGCGCGGACAGAACTATGGCTACACCTTC. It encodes CASSYSRGQNYGYTF.

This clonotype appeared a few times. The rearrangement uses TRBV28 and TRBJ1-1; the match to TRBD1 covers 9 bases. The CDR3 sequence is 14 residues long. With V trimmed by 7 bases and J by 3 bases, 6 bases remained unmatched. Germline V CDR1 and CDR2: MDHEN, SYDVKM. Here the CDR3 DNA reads TGTGCCAGCAACCTCGACAGGGGGGACACTGAAGCTTTCTTT. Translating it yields CASNLDRGDTEAFF.

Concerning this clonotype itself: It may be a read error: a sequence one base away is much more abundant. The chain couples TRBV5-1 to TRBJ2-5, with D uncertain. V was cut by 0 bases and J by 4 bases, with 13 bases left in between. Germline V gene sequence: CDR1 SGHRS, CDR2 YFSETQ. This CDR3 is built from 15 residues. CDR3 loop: CASSLDTVTRETQYF. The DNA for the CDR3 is TGCGCCAGCAGCTTGGATACGGTGACCCGAGAGACCCAGTACTTC. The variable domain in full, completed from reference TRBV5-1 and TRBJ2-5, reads KAGVTQTPRYLIKTRGQQVTLSCSPISGHRSVSWYQQTPGQGLQFLFEYFSETQRNKGNFPGRFSGRQFSNSRSEMNVSTLELGDSALYLCASSLDTVTRETQYFGPGTRLLVL.

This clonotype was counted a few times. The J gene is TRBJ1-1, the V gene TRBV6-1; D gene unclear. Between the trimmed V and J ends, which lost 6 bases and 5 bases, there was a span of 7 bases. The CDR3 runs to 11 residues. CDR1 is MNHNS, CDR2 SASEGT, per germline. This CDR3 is CASRTRTEAFF. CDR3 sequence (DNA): TGTGCCAGCAGGACAAGGACTGAAGCTTTCTTT.

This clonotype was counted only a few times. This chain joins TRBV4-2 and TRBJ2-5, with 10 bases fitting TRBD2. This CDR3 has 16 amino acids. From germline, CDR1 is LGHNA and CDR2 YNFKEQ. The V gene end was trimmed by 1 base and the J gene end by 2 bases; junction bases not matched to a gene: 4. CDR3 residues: CASSQAPGLAQETQYF. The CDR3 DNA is TGTGCCAGCAGCCAAGCCCCGGGACTAGCGCAAGAGACCCAGTACTTC.

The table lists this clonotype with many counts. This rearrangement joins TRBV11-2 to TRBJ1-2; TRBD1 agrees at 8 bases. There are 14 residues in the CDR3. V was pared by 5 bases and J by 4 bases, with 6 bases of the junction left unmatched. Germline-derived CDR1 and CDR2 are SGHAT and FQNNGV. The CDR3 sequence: CASSPTGGFYGYTF. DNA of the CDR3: TGTGCCAGCAGCCCAACAGGGGGTTTCTATGGCTACACCTTC. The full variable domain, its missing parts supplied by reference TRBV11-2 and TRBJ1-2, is EAGVAQSPRYKIIEKRQSVAFWCNPISGHATLYWYQQILGQGPKLLIQFQNNGVVDDSQLPKDRFSAERLKGVDSTLKIQPAKLEDSAVYLCASSPTGGFYGYTFGSGTRLTVV.

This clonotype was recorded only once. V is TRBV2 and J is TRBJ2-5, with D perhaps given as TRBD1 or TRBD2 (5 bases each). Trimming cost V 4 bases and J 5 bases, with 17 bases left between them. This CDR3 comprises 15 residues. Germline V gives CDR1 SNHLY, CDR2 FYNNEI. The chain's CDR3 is CASSVLRGFWETQYF. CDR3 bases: TGTGCCAGCAGTGTTCTTCGGGGCTTCTGGGAGACCCAGTACTTC.

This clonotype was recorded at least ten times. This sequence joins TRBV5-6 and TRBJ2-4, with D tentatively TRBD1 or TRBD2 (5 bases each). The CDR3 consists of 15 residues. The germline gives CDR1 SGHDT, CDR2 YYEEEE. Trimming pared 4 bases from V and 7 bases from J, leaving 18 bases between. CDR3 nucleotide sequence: TGTGCCAGCAGCCCGGGGCTACGAAGGAAGAACATTCAGTACTTC. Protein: CASSPGLRRKNIQYF.

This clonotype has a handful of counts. CDR3 in DNA: TGCAGTGCTCTCCGAGACTACCCCAATGAGCAGTTCTTC. Its protein is CSALRDYPNEQFF. This chain joins TRBV20-1 and TRBJ2-1; weak D call: TRBD2 (5 bases). CDR3 length: 13 amino acids. CDR1 DFQATT and CDR2 SNEGSKA come from the germline V gene (reference sequence). Trimming took 5 bases from V and 6 from J, leaving 14 bases between them.

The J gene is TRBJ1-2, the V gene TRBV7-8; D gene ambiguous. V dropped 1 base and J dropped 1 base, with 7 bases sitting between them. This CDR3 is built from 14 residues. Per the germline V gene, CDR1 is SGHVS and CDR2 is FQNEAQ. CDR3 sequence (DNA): TGTGCCAGCAGCTTAGGATCCCTTAACTATGGCTACACCTTC. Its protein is CASSLGSLNYGYTF. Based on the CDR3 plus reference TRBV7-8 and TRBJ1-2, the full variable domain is GAGVSQSPRYKVAKRGQDVALRCDPISGHVSLFWYQQALGQGPEFLTYFQNEAQLDKSGLPSDRFFAERPEGSVSTLKIQRTQQEDSAVYLCASSLGSLNYGYTFGSGTRLTVV.

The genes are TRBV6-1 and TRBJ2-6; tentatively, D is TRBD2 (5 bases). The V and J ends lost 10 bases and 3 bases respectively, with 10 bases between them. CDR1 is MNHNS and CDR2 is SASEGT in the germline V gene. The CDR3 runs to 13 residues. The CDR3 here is CATTEVGANVLTF. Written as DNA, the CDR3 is TGTGCCACCACGGAGGTTGGGGCCAACGTCCTGACTTTC.

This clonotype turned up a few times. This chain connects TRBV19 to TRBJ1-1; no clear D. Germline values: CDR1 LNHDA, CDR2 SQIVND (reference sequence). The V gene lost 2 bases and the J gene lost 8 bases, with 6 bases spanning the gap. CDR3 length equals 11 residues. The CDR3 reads CASSISGEAFF. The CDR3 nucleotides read TGTGCCAGTAGTATAAGCGGAGAAGCTTTCTTT. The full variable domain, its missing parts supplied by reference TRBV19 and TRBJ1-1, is DGGITQSPKYLFRKEGQNVTLSCEQNLNHDAMYWYRQDPGQGLRLIYYSQIVNDFQKGDIAEGYSVSREKKESFPLTVTSAQKNPTAFYLCASSISGEAFFGQGTRLTVV.

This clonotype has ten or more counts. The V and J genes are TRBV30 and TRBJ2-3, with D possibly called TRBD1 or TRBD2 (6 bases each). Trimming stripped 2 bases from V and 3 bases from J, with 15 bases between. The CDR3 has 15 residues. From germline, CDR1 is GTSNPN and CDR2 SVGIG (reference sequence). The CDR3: CAWSLGGAGTDTQYF. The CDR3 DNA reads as TGTGCCTGGAGTCTGGGGGGCGCGGGGACAGATACGCAGTATTTT.

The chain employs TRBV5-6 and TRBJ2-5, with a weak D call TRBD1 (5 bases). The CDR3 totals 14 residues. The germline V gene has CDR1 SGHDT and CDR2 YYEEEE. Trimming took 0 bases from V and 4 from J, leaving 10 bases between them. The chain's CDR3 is CASSLVDRAETQYF. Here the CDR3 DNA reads TGTGCCAGCAGCTTGGTAGACAGAGCAGAGACCCAGTACTTC.

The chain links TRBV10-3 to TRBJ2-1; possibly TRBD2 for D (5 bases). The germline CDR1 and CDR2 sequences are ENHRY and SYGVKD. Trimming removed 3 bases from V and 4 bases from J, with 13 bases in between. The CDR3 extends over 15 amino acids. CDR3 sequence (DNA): TGTGCCATCAGTGACGCGGGCCTTACGTACAATGAGCAGTTCTTC. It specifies CAISDAGLTYNEQFF.

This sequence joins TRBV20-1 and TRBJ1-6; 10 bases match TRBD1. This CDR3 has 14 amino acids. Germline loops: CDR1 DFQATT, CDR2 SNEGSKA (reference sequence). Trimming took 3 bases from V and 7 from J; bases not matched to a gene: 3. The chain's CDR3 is CSASGDRGNSPLHF. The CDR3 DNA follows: TGCAGTGCTAGTGGGGACAGGGGAAATTCACCCCTCCACTTT.

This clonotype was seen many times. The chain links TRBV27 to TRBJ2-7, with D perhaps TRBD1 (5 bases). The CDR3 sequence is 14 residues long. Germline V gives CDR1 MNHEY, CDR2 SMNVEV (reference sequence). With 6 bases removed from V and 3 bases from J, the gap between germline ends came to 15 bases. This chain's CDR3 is CASRLTAYYYEQYF. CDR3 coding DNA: TGTGCCAGCAGATTGACAGCTTATTACTACGAGCAGTACTTC.

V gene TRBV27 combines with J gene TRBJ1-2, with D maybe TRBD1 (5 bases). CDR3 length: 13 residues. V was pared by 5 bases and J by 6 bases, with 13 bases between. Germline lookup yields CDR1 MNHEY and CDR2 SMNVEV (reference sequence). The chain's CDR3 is CASSQRDGDGYTF. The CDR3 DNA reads TGTGCCAGCAGTCAGCGGGACGGGGATGGCTACACCTTC.

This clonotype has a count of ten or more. This chain's CDR3 is CASSRGQTEAFF. As DNA, the CDR3 is TGTGCCAGCAGCAGGGGGCAAACTGAAGCTTTCTTT. This chain connects TRBV6-2 or TRBV6-3 to TRBJ1-1; 8 positions match TRBD1. CDR1 MNHEY and CDR2 SVGEGT come from the germline V gene. The CDR3 has 12 amino acids. Trimming removed 6 bases from V and 5 bases from J; junction bases left unmatched: 2.

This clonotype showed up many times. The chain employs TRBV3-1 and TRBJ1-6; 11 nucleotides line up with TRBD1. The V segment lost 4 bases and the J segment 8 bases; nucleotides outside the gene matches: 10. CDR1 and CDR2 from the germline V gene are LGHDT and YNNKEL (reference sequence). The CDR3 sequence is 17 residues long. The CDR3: CASSPFWDRGLHSPLHF. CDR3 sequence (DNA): TGTGCCAGCAGCCCCTTCTGGGACAGGGGGTTGCATTCACCCCTCCACTTT.

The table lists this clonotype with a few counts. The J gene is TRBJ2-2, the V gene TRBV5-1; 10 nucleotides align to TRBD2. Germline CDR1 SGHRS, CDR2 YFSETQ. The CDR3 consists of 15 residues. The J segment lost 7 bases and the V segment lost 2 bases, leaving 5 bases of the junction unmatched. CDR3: CASSFWTSGGGELFF. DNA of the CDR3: TGCGCCAGCAGCTTTTGGACTAGCGGAGGCGGGGAGCTGTTTTTT.

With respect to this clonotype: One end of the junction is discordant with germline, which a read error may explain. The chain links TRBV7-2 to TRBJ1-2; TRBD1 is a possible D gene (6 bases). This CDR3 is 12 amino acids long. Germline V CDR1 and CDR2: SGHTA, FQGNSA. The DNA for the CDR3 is TGTGCCAGCAGCTTGGGGGCGGATGGCTACAACTTC. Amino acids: CASSLGADGYNF.

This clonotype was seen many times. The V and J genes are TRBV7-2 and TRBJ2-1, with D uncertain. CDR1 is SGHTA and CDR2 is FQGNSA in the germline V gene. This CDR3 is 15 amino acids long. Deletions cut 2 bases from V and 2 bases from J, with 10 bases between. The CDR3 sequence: CASSLIPIAYNEQFF. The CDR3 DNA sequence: TGTGCCAGCAGCTTAATTCCTATCGCCTACAATGAGCAGTTCTTC.

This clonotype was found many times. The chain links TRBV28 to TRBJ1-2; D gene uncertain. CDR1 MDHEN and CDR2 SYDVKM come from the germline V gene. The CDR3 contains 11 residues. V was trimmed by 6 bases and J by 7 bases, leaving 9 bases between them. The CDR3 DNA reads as TGTGCCAGCAGGGATAACATTGGCTACACCTTC. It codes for CASRDNIGYTF.

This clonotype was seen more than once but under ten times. CDR3 sequence: CASSLALGGSNEQFF. CDR3 in DNA: TGTGCCAGCAGTTTAGCACTAGGGGGTTCAAATGAGCAGTTCTTC. This chain uses TRBV28 with TRBJ2-1; TRBD1 might be the D (6 bases). This CDR3 is 15 amino acids long. V was shortened by 2 bases and J by 7 bases, with 15 bases between the two germline ends. Per the germline V gene, CDR1 is MDHEN and CDR2 is SYDVKM.

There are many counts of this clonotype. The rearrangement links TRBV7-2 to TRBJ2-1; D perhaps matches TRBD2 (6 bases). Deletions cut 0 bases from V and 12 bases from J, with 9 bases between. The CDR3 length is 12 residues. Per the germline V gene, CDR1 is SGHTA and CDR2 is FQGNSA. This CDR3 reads CASSLARDLQFF. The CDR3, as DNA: TGTGCCAGCAGCTTAGCCCGGGACTTGCAGTTCTTC.

The CDR3 reads CASRELYRGEPLHF. In DNA, the CDR3 is TGTGCCAGCAGGGAATTATACAGGGGCGAGCCCCTCCACTTT. The J gene is TRBJ1-6, the V gene TRBV27; 7 positions match TRBD1. Trimming took 6 bases from V and 13 from J; bases not matched to a gene: 12. The CDR3 runs 14 residues. Germline V gives CDR1 MNHEY, CDR2 SMNVEV (reference sequence).